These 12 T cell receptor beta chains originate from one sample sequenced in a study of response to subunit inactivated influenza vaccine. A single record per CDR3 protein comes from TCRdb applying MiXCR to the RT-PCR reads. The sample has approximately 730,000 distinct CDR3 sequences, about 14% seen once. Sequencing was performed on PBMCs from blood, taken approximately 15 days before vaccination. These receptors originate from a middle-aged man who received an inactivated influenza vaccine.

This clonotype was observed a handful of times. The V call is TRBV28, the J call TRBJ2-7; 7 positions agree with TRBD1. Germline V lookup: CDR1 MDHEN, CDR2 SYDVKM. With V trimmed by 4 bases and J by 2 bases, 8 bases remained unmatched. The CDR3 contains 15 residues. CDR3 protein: CASSSWDSRTYEQYF. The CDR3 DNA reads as TGTGCCAGCAGTTCTTGGGACAGTAGAACCTACGAGCAGTACTTC.

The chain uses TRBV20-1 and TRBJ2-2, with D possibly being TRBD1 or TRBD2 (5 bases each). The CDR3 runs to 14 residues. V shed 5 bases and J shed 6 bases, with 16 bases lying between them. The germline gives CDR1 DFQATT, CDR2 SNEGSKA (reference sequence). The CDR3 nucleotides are TGCAGTGCTTGGGACCTAAGTTGGGCCGGGGAGCTGTTTTTT. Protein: CSAWDLSWAGELFF.

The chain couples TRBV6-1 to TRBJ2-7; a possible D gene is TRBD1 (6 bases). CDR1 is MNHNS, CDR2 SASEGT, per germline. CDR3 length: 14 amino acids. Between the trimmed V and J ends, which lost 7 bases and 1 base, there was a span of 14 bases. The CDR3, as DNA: TGTGCCAGCATGCTCGAACAGGGATCCTACGAGCAGTACTTC. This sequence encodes CASMLEQGSYEQYF.

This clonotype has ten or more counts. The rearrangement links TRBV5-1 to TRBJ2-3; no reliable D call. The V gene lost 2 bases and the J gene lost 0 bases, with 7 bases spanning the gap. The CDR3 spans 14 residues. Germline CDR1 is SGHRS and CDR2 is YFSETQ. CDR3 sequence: CASSFYSSTDTQYF. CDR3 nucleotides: TGCGCCAGCAGCTTCTACAGTAGCACAGATACGCAGTATTTT.

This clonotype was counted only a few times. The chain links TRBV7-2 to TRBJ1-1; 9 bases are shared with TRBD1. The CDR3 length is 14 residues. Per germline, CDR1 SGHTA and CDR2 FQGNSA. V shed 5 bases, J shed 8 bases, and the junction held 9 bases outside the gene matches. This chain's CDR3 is CASSPLLGQGEAFF. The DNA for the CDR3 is TGTGCCAGCAGCCCCCTCTTGGGACAGGGCGAAGCTTTCTTT.

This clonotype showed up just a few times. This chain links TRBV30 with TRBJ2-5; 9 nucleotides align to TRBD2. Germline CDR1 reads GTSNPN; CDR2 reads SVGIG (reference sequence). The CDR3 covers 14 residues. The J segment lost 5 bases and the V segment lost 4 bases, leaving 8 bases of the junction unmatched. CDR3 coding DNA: TGTGCCTGGACTCGGCTAGCGGGGAGGGAGACCCAGTACTTC. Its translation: CAWTRLAGRETQYF.

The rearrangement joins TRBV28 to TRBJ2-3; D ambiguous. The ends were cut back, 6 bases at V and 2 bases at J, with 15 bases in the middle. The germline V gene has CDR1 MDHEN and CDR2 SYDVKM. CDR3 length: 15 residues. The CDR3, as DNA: TGTGCCAGCAGGCGCAGGACGACCAACACAGATACGCAGTATTTT. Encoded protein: CASRRRTTNTDTQYF.

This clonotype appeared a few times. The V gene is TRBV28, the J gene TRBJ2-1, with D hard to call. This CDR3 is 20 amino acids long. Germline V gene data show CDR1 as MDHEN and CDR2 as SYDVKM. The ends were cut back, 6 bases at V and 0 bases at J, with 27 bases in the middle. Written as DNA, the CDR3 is TGTGCCAGCAGCCGCCCCCTAGGGTTTCCATTAAAAAACTCCTACAATGAGCAGTTCTTC. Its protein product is CASSRPLGFPLKNSYNEQFF.

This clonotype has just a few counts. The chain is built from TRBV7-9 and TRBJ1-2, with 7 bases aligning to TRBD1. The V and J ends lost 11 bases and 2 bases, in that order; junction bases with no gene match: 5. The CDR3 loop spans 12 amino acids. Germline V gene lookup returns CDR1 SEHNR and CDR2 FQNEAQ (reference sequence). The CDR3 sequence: CAGQTGNYGYTF. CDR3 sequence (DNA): TGTGCCGGGCAGACAGGGAACTATGGCTACACCTTC.

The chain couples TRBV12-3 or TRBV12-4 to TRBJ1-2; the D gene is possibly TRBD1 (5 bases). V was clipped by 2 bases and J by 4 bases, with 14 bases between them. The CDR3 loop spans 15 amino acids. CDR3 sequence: CASSLIPSGGYGYTF. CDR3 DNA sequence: TGTGCCAGCAGTTTAATCCCCAGCGGGGGCTATGGCTACACCTTC.

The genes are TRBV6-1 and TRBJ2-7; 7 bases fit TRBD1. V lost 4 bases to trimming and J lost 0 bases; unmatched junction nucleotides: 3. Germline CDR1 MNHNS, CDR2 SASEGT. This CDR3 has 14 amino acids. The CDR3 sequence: CASSARTGSYEQYF. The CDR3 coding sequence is TGTGCCAGCAGTGCCCGGACAGGCTCCTACGAGCAGTACTTC.

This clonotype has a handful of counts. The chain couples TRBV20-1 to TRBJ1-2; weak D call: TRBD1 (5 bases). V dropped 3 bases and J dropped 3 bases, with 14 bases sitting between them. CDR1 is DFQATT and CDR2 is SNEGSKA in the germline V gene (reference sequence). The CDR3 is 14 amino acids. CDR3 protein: CSARDLEGDYGYTF. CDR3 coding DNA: TGCAGTGCTAGGGACCTTGAAGGGGACTATGGCTACACCTTC.